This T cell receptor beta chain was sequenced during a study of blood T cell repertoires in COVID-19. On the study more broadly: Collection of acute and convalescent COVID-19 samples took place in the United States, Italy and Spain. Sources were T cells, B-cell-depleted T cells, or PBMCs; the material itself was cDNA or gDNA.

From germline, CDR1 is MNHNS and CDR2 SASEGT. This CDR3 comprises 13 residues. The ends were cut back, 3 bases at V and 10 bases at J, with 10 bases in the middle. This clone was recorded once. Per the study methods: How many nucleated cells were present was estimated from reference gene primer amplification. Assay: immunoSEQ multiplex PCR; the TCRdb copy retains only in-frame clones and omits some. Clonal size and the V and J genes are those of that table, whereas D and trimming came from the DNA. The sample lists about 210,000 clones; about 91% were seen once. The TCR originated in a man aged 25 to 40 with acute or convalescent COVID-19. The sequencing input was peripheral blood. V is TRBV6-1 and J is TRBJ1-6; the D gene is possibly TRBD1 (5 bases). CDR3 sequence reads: CASSEAGRSPLHF. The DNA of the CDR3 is TGTGCCAGCAGTGAGGCAGGGAGGTCACCCCTCCACTTT.